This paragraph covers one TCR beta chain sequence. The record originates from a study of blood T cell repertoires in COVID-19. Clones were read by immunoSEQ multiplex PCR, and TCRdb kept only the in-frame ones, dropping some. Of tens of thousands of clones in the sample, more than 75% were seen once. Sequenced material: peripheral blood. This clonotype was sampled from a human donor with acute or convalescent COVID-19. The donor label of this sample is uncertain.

The CDR3 nucleotides read TGTGCCAGCAGTCAGTCCCCGGGGGAGACCCAGTACTTC. Translation gives CASSQSPGETQYF. V gene TRBV7-2 combines with J gene TRBJ2-5; D is possibly TRBD2 (5 bases). Deletions cut 6 bases from V and 5 bases from J, with 13 bases between. The germline V gene encodes CDR1 SGHTA and CDR2 FQGNSA. The CDR3 has 13 amino acids. Based on the CDR3 plus reference TRBV7-2 and TRBJ2-5, the full variable domain is GAGVSQSPSNKVTEKGKDVELRCDPISGHTALYWYRQSLGQGLEFLIYFQGNSAPDKSGLPSDRFSAERTGGSVSTLTIQRTQQEDSAVYLCASSQSPGETQYFGPGTRLLVL.